One and the same sample provided the 12 T cell receptor beta chains below, sequenced in a study of blood T cells in healthy people across ages. Primed by a sample-barcoded 5' primer and a J-beta primer mix, a second PCR proceeded for about 6 to 12 cycles. TCRdb ran MiXCR on the 5' RACE reads and lists one entry per CDR3 protein. The sample yields 650,000 to 800,000 distinct CDR3 sequences, approximately 52% seen once. Input material: blood. All receptors derive from a woman at least 80 years old in good health.

At least ten counts were recorded for this clonotype. Written as DNA, the CDR3 is TGCGCCAGCAGCTTCCTCTTTAGCGGGGGGGAAACAGATACGCAGTATTTT. It yields the protein CASSFLFSGGETDTQYF. This chain uses TRBV5-1 with TRBJ2-3; 11 nucleotides match TRBD2. V was clipped by 2 bases and J by 3 bases; unmatched bases: 8. This CDR3 is 17 amino acids long. Germline V gene data show CDR1 as SGHRS and CDR2 as YFSETQ.

This clonotype was seen many times. The chain employs TRBV11-2 and TRBJ2-1, with 7 bases that match TRBD2. The V gene's germline CDR1 is SGHAT and CDR2 FQNNGV. The CDR3 totals 14 residues. With 5 bases clipped from V and 6 bases from J, the junction kept 7 bases outside the gene matches. The DNA of the CDR3 is TGTGCCAGCAGCCGAGGACTAGGGGTCAATGAGCAGTTCTTC. Translated, it gives CASSRGLGVNEQFF.

The chain is built from TRBV6-5 and TRBJ2-7; 9 bases line up with TRBD2. The CDR3 is 16 amino acids. CDR1 is MNHEY, CDR2 SVGAGI, per germline. J lost 2 bases, V lost 2 bases, and 7 bases had no gene match. Here the CDR3 reads CASSYGPAGGTYEQYF. CDR3 DNA: TGTGCCAGCAGTTACGGGCCAGCGGGGGGCACCTACGAGCAGTACTTC.

As concerns this clonotype: A read error may account for a junction end that differs from germline. The chain is built from TRBV27 and TRBJ2-4; 7 bases agree with TRBD2. The J call could be wrong; TRBJ2-7 is a better fit for the DNA end. The CDR3 consists of 16 residues. Germline-derived CDR1 and CDR2 are MNHEY and SMNVEV (reference sequence). CDR3 protein: CASNLSIGREFYEQYF. CDR3 DNA: TGTGCCAGCAATTTATCAATAGGGCGGGAGTTCTACGAGCAGTACTTC.

The rearrangement links TRBV11-3 to TRBJ2-1; 11 nucleotides match TRBD1. This CDR3 region has 18 residues. The germline V gene has CDR1 SGHNT and CDR2 YENEEA. Trimming removed 5 bases from V and 2 bases from J; junction bases left unmatched: 11. The CDR3 here is CASSPGQGAADPYNEQFF. CDR3 DNA sequence: TGTGCCAGCAGCCCAGGACAGGGGGCGGCGGACCCCTACAATGAGCAGTTCTTC.

Worth noting for this clonotype: One end of the junction varies from germline; a read error may be responsible. The J gene is TRBJ1-3, the V gene TRBV28; D perhaps matches TRBD1 (6 bases). CDR3 length: 16 residues. CDR1 and CDR2 (germline): MDHEN, SYDVKM. CDR3 DNA sequence: TGTGCCAGCCACCGTTGGGGGGGGGCTAGTGGAGACACCATATATTTT. This encodes CASHRWGGASGDTIYF.

The chain couples TRBV10-3 to TRBJ2-5; D may be TRBD2 (5 bases). The J call is doubtful: the DNA matches TRBJ2-7 better. The CDR3 contains 15 residues. CDR1 is ENHRY, CDR2 SYGVKD, per germline. CDR3 in DNA: TGTGCCATCAGTGAGTCTGGGCTCTTGCGGGTCGAGCAGTACTTC. Amino acids: CAISESGLLRVEQYF.

This clonotype was detected many times. The J gene is TRBJ2-1, the V gene TRBV7-3, with D perhaps matching TRBD1 (5 bases). The CDR3 has 14 residues. Trimming took 4 bases from V and 2 from J, leaving 9 bases between them. Germline assignment: CDR1 SGHTA and CDR2 FQGTGA. The CDR3: CASSYDSTYNEQFF. The CDR3 region has the DNA TGTGCCAGCAGCTACGACAGTACCTACAATGAGCAGTTCTTC.

The rearrangement links TRBV11-1 to TRBJ2-1; 8 bases align to TRBD1. Germline V gene lookup returns CDR1 SGHAT and CDR2 FQDESV (reference sequence). Germline trimming cut 1 base from V and 8 bases from J; bases unmatched to any gene: 7. The CDR3 consists of 15 residues. The CDR3 reads CASSLEDREHDEQFF. In DNA, the CDR3 is TGTGCCAGCAGCTTAGAGGACAGGGAACACGATGAGCAGTTCTTC.

CDR3 bases: TGTGCCAGCAGTGTAGGACTAGCGGGGGGGATGCTGTTCTTC. Protein: CASSVGLAGGMLFF. The chain recombines TRBV12-3 or TRBV12-4 with TRBJ2-1; 15 bases are shared with TRBD2. J was trimmed by 15 bases and V by 5 bases; bases with no gene match: 8. The CDR3 length is 14 residues.

Only a few counts were recorded for this clonotype. Relative to the germline gene, one junction end is altered; a read error may explain this. The V gene is TRBV5-1, the J gene TRBJ2-7; a possible D gene is TRBD1 (5 bases). This CDR3 contains 13 residues. The germline V gene has CDR1 SGHRS and CDR2 YFSETQ. CDR3 in DNA: TGCGCCAGCAGCTTGGCGGACACCTACGGGCAGTACTTC. Translation gives CASSLADTYGQYF.

This clonotype was picked up many times. This chain joins TRBV20-1 and TRBJ2-7; the match to TRBD2 covers 7 bases. With V trimmed by 1 base and J by 3 bases, 6 bases remained unmatched. Germline V CDR1 and CDR2: DFQATT, SNEGSKA (reference sequence). The CDR3 consists of 14 residues. The CDR3 sequence is CSARGGGAHYEQYF. CDR3 sequence (DNA): TGCAGTGCTAGAGGGGGAGGGGCGCACTACGAGCAGTACTTC.